This TCR beta chain was sequenced during a study of T cells in narcolepsy. Sequencing used immunoSEQ multiplex PCR; TCRdb keeps in-frame clones, though not all of them. The profile shows tens of thousands of clones, roughly four fifths of them singletons. The J segment lost 8 bases and the V segment lost 3 bases, leaving 7 bases of the junction unmatched. This CDR3 has 14 residues. The germline V gene encodes CDR1 SGHTA and CDR2 FQGNSA. Sequencing input: memory (CD45RA-) CD4+ T cells from blood. This sequence joins TRBV7-2 and TRBJ2-1; 7 bases match TRBD2. The TCR sequence derives from a human donor in good health. The CDR3 DNA is TGTGCCAGCAGCTTGGGGCTAGCGGCGGATGAGCAGTTCTTC. The encoded protein is CASSLGLAADEQFF.